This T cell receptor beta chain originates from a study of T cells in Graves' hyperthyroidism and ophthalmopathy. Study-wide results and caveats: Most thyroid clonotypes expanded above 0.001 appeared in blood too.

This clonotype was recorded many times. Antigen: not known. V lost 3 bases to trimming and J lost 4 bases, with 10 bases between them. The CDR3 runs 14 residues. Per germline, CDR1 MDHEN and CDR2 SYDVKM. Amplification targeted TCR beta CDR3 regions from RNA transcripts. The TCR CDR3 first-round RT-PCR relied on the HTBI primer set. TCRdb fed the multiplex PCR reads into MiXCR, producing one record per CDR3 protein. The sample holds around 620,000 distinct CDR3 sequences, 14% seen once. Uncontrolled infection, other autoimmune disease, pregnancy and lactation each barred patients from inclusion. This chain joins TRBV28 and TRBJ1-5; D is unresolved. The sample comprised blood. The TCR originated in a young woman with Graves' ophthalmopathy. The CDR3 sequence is CASSLDGRNQPQHF. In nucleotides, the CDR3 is TGTGCCAGCAGTTTGGACGGAAGAAATCAGCCCCAGCATTTT.